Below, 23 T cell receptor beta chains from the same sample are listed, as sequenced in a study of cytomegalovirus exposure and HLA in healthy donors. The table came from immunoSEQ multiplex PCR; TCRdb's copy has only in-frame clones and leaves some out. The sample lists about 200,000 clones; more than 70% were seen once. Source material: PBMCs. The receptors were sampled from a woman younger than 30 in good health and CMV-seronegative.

The chain's CDR3 is CASSQGTGDNEQFF. The CDR3 coding sequence is TGTGCCAGCAGTCAAGGGACAGGGGACAATGAGCAGTTCTTC. The chain couples TRBV2 to TRBJ2-1, with 10 nucleotides matching TRBD1. The germline V gene has CDR1 SNHLY and CDR2 FYNNEI. The CDR3 spans 14 residues. V lost 5 bases and J lost 5; bases outside the gene matches: 3. Combining the CDR3 with reference TRBV2 and TRBJ2-1 gives the whole variable domain EPEVTQTPSHQVTQMGQEVILRCVPISNHLYFYWYRQILGQKVEFLVSFYNNEISEKSEIFDDQFSVERPDGSNFTLKIRSTKLEDSAMYFCASSQGTGDNEQFFGPGTRLTVL.

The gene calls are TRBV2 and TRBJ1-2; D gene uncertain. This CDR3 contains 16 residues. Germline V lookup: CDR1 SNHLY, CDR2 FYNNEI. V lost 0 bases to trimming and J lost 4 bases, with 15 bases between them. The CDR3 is CASSEALQVSGYGYTF. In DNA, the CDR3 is TGTGCCAGCAGTGAAGCGCTTCAGGTTTCCGGCTATGGCTACACCTTC.

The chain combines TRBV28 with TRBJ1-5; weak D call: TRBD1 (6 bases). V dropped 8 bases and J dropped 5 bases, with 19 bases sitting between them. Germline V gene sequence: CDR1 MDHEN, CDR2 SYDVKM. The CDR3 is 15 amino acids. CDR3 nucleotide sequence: TGTGCCAGCCGACTCCTCCGGGACAACTATCAGCCCCAGCATTTT. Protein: CASRLLRDNYQPQHF.

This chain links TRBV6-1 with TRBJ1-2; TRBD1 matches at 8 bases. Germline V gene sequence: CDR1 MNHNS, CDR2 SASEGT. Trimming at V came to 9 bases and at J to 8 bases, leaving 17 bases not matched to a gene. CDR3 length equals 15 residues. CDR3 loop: CASQPSGQALLGYTF. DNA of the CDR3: TGTGCCAGTCAACCGTCGGGACAGGCCCTATTAGGCTACACCTTC.

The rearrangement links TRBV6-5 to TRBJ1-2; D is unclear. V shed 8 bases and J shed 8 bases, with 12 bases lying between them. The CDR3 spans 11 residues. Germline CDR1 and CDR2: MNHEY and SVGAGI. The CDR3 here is CASLHLGGYTF. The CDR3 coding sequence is TGTGCCAGCCTTCACCTCGGGGGCTACACCTTC.

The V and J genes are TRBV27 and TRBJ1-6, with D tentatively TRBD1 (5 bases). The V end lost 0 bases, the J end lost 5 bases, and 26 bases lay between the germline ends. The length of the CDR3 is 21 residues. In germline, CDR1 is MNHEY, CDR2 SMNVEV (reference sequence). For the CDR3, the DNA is TGTGCCAGCAGTTTATCGATTCCCGGGATTGGGACTAGTGGGGATAATTCACCCCTCCACTTT. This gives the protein CASSLSIPGIGTSGDNSPLHF.

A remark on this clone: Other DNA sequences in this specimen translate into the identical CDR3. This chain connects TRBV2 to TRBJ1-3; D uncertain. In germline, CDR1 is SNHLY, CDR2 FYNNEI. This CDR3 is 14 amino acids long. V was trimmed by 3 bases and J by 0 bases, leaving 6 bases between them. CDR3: CASSEGRSGNTIYF. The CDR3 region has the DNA TGTGCCAGCAGTGAGGGCCGCTCTGGAAACACCATATATTTT.

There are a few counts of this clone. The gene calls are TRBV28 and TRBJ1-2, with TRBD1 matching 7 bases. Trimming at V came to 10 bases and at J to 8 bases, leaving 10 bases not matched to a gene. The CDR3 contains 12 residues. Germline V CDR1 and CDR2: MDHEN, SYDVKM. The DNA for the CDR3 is TGTGCCATTACGACAGGGTTGGACGGCTACACCTTC. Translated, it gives CAITTGLDGYTF.

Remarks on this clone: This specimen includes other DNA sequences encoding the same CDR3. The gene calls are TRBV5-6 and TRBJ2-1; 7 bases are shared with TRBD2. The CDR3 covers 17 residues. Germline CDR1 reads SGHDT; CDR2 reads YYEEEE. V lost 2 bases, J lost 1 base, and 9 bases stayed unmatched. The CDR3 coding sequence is TGTGCCAGCAGCTTACGGCTAGCGGTTGTTTCCTACAATGAGCAGTTCTTC. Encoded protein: CASSLRLAVVSYNEQFF.

The CDR3 spells CASKVAGADTQYF. For the CDR3, the DNA is TGTGCCAGTAAAGTGGCGGGGGCAGATACGCAGTATTTT. The V and J genes are TRBV6-6 and TRBJ2-3, with TRBD2 matching 7 bases. From germline, CDR1 is MNHNY and CDR2 SVGAGI (reference sequence). The CDR3 sequence is 13 residues long. The ends lost 9 bases at V and 4 bases at J; junction bases unmatched: 7.

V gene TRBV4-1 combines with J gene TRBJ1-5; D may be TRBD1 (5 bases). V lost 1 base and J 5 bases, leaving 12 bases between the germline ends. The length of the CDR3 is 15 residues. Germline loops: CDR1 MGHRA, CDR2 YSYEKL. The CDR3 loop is CASSQGVAGYQPQHF. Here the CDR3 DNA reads TGCGCCAGCAGCCAAGGCGTAGCAGGGTATCAGCCCCAGCATTTT.

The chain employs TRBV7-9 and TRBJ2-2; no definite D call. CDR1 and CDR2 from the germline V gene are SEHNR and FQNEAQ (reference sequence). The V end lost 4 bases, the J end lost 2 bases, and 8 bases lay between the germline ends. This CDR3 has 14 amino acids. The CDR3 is CASSSTRNTGELFF. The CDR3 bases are TGTGCCAGCAGCTCGACACGAAACACCGGGGAGCTGTTTTTT.

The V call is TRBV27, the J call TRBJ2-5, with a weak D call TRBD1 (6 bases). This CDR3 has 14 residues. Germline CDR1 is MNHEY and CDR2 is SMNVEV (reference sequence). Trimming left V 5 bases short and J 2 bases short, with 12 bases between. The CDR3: CASSLNRVQETQYF. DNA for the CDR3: TGTGCCAGCAGTCTAAACAGGGTACAAGAGACCCAGTACTTC.

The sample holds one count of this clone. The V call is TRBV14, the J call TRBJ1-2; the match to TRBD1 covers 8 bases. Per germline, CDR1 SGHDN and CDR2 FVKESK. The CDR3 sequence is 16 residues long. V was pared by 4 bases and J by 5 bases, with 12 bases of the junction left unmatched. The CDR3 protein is CASSLIAGQGIYGYTF. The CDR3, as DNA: TGTGCCAGCAGCCTGATTGCCGGACAGGGCATATATGGCTACACCTTC.

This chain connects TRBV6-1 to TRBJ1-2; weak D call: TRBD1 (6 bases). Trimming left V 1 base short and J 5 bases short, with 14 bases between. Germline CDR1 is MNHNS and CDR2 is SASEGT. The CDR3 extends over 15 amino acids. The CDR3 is CASSEVQGGGYGYTF. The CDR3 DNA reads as TGTGCCAGCAGTGAAGTCCAGGGAGGGGGGTATGGCTACACCTTC.

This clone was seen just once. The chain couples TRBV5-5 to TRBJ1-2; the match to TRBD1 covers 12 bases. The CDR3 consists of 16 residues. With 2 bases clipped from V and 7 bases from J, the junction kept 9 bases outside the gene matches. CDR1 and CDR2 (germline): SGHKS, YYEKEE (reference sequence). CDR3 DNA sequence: TGTGCCAGCAGCTTAGTCCCGGGACAGGGGGCGAGTGGCTACACCTTC. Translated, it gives CASSLVPGQGASGYTF.

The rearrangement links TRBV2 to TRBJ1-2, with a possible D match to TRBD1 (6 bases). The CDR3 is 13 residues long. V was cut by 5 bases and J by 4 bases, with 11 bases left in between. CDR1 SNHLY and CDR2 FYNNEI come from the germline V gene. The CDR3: CASSWTEGYGYTF. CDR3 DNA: TGTGCCAGCAGTTGGACAGAAGGCTATGGCTACACCTTC.

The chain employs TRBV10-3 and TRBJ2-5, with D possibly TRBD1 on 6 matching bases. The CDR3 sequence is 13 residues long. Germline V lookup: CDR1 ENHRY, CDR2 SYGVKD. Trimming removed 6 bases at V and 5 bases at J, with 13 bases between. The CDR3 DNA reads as TGTGCCATCAGACAAGGGGGTCCGGAGACCCAGTACTTC. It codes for CAIRQGGPETQYF.

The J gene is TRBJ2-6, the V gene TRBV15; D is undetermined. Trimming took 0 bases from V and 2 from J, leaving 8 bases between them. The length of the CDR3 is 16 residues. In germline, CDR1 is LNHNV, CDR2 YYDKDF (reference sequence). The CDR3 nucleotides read TGTGCCACCAGCAGAGAATTAGAAGCTGGGGCCAACGTCCTGACTTTC. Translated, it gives CATSRELEAGANVLTF.

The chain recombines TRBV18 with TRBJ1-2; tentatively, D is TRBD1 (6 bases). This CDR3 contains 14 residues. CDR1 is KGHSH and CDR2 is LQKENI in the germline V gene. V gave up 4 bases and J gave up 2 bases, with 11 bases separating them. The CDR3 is CASSLRTANYGYTF. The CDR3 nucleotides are TGTGCCAGCTCACTGCGGACAGCCAACTATGGCTACACCTTC.

The DNA of the CDR3 is TGTGCCAGCAGCCCACGACAGGGACGGGCTGGAAACACCATATATTTT. Its translation: CASSPRQGRAGNTIYF. The chain employs TRBV9 and TRBJ1-3; 7 nucleotides agree with TRBD1. The CDR3 has 16 amino acids. The germline CDR1 and CDR2 sequences are SGDLS and YYNGEE. V shed 4 bases and J 2 bases; nucleotides not matched to a gene: 9.

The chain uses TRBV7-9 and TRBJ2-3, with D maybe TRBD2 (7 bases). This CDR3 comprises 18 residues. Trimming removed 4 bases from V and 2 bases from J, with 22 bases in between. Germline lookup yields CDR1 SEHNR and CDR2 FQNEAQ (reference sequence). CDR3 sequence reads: CASSSNAWGGRYTDTQYF. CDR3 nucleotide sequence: TGTGCCAGCAGCTCCAACGCTTGGGGGGGGCGGTACACAGATACGCAGTATTTT.

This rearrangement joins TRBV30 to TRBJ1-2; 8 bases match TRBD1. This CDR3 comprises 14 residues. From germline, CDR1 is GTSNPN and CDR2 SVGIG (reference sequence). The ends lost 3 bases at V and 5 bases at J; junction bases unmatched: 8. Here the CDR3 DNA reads TGTGCCTGGAGGATAGGGACAGGCTTATATGGCTACACCTTC. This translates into CAWRIGTGLYGYTF.